The entry below gives a single T cell receptor beta chain sequence along with its context. Its target is not known. These data originate in a study of CD8+ T cells in alopecia areata. About the research overall: By percentage of affected scalp area, the severity of treated patients was scored.

The germline V gene has CDR1 KGHSH and CDR2 LQKENI. V was pared by 0 bases and J by 3 bases, with 12 bases between. The CDR3 length is 15 residues. Extracted RNA was reverse transcribed into cDNA, the sequencing template. The protocol was immunoSEQ multiplex PCR, while the TCRdb copy is restricted to in-frame clones and leaves out a portion. In the table there are about 180,000 clones, around 49% of which are singletons. Findings and caveats of the study: Among the top 100, expanded CD8+ clones were significantly decreased by tofacitinib, as was scalp clonality. A large proportion of expanded lesional clones were detected persisting in scalp and blood during tofacitinib.

The treatment is: oral pan-JAK inhibitor, 5-10 mg twice daily. In alopecia areata patients, both lesional scalp punch biopsies and peripheral blood were collected. The clonotype originates from a human donor with alopecia areata. This sequence joins TRBV18 and TRBJ2-7; D tentatively reads TRBD1 or TRBD2 (5 bases each). The starting material was CD8+ T cells sorted from blood, obtained around week 53, from a patient treated with tofacitinib. DNA of the CDR3: TGTGCCAGCTCACCACCGGGGGTCAGAGGCTACGAGCAGTACTTC. Residues: CASSPPGVRGYEQYF.